Shown below are 32 T cell receptor beta chains from a single sample sequenced in a study of blood T cell repertoires in COVID-19. Using immunoSEQ multiplex PCR, the repertoire was profiled, and TCRdb retains in-frame clones only, with some absent. The sample includes approximately 30,000 clones, about 87% seen only once; the top ten take around 40%. Source material: peripheral blood. These receptors were obtained from a human donor in a cohort sampled during active COVID-19.

The chain links TRBV21-1 to TRBJ2-1; TRBD1 is taken as the D call from the table, unchecked against the DNA. TRBV21-1 is deemed a pseudogene. The CDR3 covers 16 residues. CDR3 bases: TGTGCCGGGGACCCTCTTCAGGACAGGGGAGGTAATGAGCAGTTCTTC. This encodes CAGDPLQDRGGNEQFF.

This chain uses TRBV9 with TRBJ2-5; TRBD2 aligns across 10 bases. This CDR3 has 17 amino acids. V dropped 3 bases and J dropped 5; count of bases not matched to a gene: 13. From germline, CDR1 is SGDLS and CDR2 YYNGEE. For the CDR3, the DNA is TGTGCCAGCAGCGGATATCGTCAACTAGCGGGGTATGAGACCCAGTACTTC. Translated: CASSGYRQLAGYETQYF. Combining the CDR3 with reference TRBV9 and TRBJ2-5 gives the whole variable domain DSGVTQTPKHLITATGQRVTLRCSPRSGDLSVYWYQQSLDQGLQFLIQYYNGEERAKGNILERFSAQQFPDLHSELNLSSLELGDSALYFCASSGYRQLAGYETQYFGPGTRLLVL.

The chain uses TRBV25-1 and TRBJ2-7; TRBD1 might be the D (6 bases). The CDR3 is 14 residues long. V was pared by 4 bases and J by 3 bases, with 13 bases between. CDR1 and CDR2 (germline): MGHDK, SYGVNS. The CDR3 DNA follows: TGTGCCAGCAGTGTCCCCGGACAGTTCTACGAGCAGTACTTC. It translates to CASSVPGQFYEQYF.

The CDR3 loop reads CASTPGGAPFAAFF. The CDR3 DNA is TGTGCCAGCACCCCGGGGGGGGCGCCGTTCGCAGCTTTCTTT. The chain couples TRBV6-2 or TRBV6-3 to TRBJ1-1; the D gene is possibly TRBD1 (6 bases). This CDR3 is 14 amino acids long. The V end lost 7 bases, the J end lost 10 bases, and 22 bases lay between the germline ends. Germline CDR1 and CDR2: MNHEY and SVGEGT.

This clone has only a few counts. The chain joins TRBV9 to TRBJ1-3; D call uncertain. The CDR3 totals 15 residues. Germline V gene lookup returns CDR1 SGDLS and CDR2 YYNGEE. Deletions cut 0 bases from V and 0 bases from J, with 7 bases between. The CDR3 region has the DNA TGTGCCAGCAGCGTAGTCGGAGACTCTGGAAACACCATATATTTT. It yields the protein CASSVVGDSGNTIYF.

The chain has TRBV28 and TRBJ1-1, with 7 bases that match TRBD1. Germline CDR1 reads MDHEN; CDR2 reads SYDVKM. This CDR3 is 16 amino acids long. V shed 6 bases, J shed 3 bases, and the junction held 13 bases outside the gene matches. CDR3 DNA: TGTGCCAGCAGCCGATGGACAGGTCGCGTGGACACTGAAGCTTTCTTT. It yields the protein CASSRWTGRVDTEAFF.

The chain uses TRBV9 and TRBJ2-1; 16 nucleotides line up with TRBD2. Germline assignment: CDR1 SGDLS and CDR2 YYNGEE. This CDR3 spans 16 amino acids. V was clipped by 4 bases and J by 9 bases; unmatched bases: 7. CDR3 protein: CASSPTGLAGGTEQFF. In DNA form, the CDR3 reads TGTGCCAGCAGCCCAACGGGACTAGCGGGGGGGACTGAGCAGTTCTTC.

This clone appeared a single time. V is TRBV15 and J is TRBJ1-5, with D unresolved. From germline, CDR1 is LNHNV and CDR2 YYDKDF (reference sequence). The CDR3 runs to 12 residues. V was trimmed by 4 bases and J by 6 bases, leaving 7 bases between them. The CDR3 spells CATSKTIQPQHF. In DNA, the CDR3 is TGTGCCACCAGCAAGACAATTCAGCCCCAGCATTTT. Full variable domain (missing parts from reference TRBV15 and TRBJ1-5): DAMVIQNPRYQVTQFGKPVTLSCSQTLNHNVMYWYQQKSSQAPKLLFHYYDKDFNNEADTPDNFQSRRPNTSFCFLDIRSPGLGDTAMYLCATSKTIQPQHFGDGTRLSIL.

The V gene is TRBV27, the J gene TRBJ2-1; D perhaps matches TRBD1 (5 bases). Germline V gene lookup returns CDR1 MNHEY and CDR2 SMNVEV (reference sequence). With 5 bases removed from V and 6 bases from J, the gap between germline ends came to 17 bases. This CDR3 contains 15 residues. The CDR3 bases are TGTGCCAGCAGTCCCCAGGGCTTTTTATCCAATGAGCAGTTCTTC. It specifies CASSPQGFLSNEQFF.

This chain uses TRBV15 with TRBJ1-4; TRBD1 matches 8 bases. The V and J ends lost 4 bases and 10 bases, in that order; junction bases with no gene match: 8. Germline CDR1 LNHNV, CDR2 YYDKDF (reference sequence). The CDR3 length is 14 residues. CDR3: CATSTRTGTRKLFF. The CDR3 DNA sequence: TGTGCCACCAGCACACGGACAGGGACGAGAAAACTGTTTTTT.

This chain links TRBV19 with TRBJ2-2, with D perhaps TRBD1 (6 bases). CDR3 length: 16 amino acids. Between the trimmed V and J ends, which lost 4 bases and 2 bases, there was a span of 14 bases. Germline CDR1 reads LNHDA; CDR2 reads SQIVND (reference sequence). CDR3 in DNA: TGTGCCAGTAGTAACCCCCAGGGGTTAAACACCGGGGAGCTGTTTTTT. Protein sequence: CASSNPQGLNTGELFF.

The chain recombines TRBV5-8 with TRBJ1-3; D unresolved. The V end lost 2 bases, the J end lost 0 bases, and 15 bases lay between the germline ends. The CDR3 is 17 residues long. Looked up from germline, CDR1 is SGHTS and CDR2 is YDEGEE. The CDR3 DNA is TGTGCCAGCAGCTTCTTGAGAGGGAAGAGCTCTGGAAACACCATATATTTT. Its translation: CASSFLRGKSSGNTIYF.

The chain uses TRBV7-9 and TRBJ2-7; 7 bases match TRBD1. J gave up 9 bases and V 5 bases, and 7 bases lay outside the gene matches. CDR3 length: 12 amino acids. Germline V gene sequence: CDR1 SEHNR, CDR2 FQNEAQ (reference sequence). CDR3 residues: CASSPQGTAQYF. CDR3 nucleotides: TGTGCCAGCAGCCCACAGGGGACGGCGCAGTACTTC.

V usage is TRBV9 and J usage is TRBJ2-7; no firm D call. Per germline, CDR1 SGDLS and CDR2 YYNGEE. The CDR3 runs to 13 residues. V shed 0 bases and J shed 5 bases, with 9 bases lying between them. For the CDR3, the DNA is TGTGCCAGCAGCGTAGTTGGGCGCGACGAGCAGTACTTC. This gives the protein CASSVVGRDEQYF.

The genes are TRBV9 and TRBJ2-7; D gene ambiguous. Germline-derived CDR1 and CDR2 are SGDLS and YYNGEE. The CDR3 consists of 14 residues. V was pared by 0 bases and J by 6 bases, with 13 bases between. The DNA of the CDR3 is TGTGCCAGCAGCGTAGAAGAGTTGGTTGGCGAGCAGTACTTC. Translated: CASSVEELVGEQYF.

V gene TRBV28 combines with J gene TRBJ2-7; 9 positions agree with TRBD1. The CDR3 runs to 14 residues. V lost 6 bases to trimming and J lost 0 bases; unmatched junction nucleotides: 3. Germline CDR1 MDHEN, CDR2 SYDVKM. The CDR3 loop is CASRGTGSSYEQYF. CDR3 bases: TGTGCCAGCAGGGGGACAGGGAGCTCCTACGAGCAGTACTTC. Full variable domain (outside the CDR3, taken from reference TRBV28 and TRBJ2-7): DVKVTQSSRYLVKRTGEKVFLECVQDMDHENMFWYRQDPGLGLRLIYFSYDVKMKEKGDIPEGYSVSREKKERFSLILESASTNQTSMYLCASRGTGSSYEQYFGPGTRLTVT.

This chain uses TRBV6-2 or TRBV6-3 with TRBJ2-1; a weak D match, TRBD2 (7 bases). Germline values: CDR1 MNHEY, CDR2 SVGEGT. V gave up 4 bases and J gave up 0 bases, with 13 bases separating them. This CDR3 region has 16 residues. This CDR3 reads CASSSRGGYSYNEQFF. The CDR3 DNA sequence: TGTGCCAGCAGTTCCCGCGGGGGCTACTCCTACAATGAGCAGTTCTTC.

This chain connects TRBV5-1 to TRBJ1-5; TRBD1 is a possible D gene (5 bases). Per the germline V gene, CDR1 is SGHRS and CDR2 is YFSETQ. This CDR3 region has 15 residues. Trimming took off 0 bases at V and 5 bases at J, with 12 bases between the two ends. The CDR3 coding sequence is TGCGCCAGCAGCTTGGAGGGCGCCAGGGATCAGCCCCAGCATTTT. As protein: CASSLEGARDQPQHF.

This clone was found once. The chain employs TRBV9 and TRBJ2-1; 10 bases map to TRBD2. V was clipped by 2 bases and J by 5 bases; unmatched bases: 1. The CDR3 is 14 amino acids. Germline loops: CDR1 SGDLS, CDR2 YYNGEE. In DNA, the CDR3 is TGTGCCAGCAGCGTCGGACTAGCGGACAATGAGCAGTTCTTC. Translating it yields CASSVGLADNEQFF.

The genes are TRBV20-1 and TRBJ2-1; 8 positions match TRBD1. V was pared by 2 bases and J by 10 bases, with 1 base of the junction left unmatched. The germline gives CDR1 DFQATT, CDR2 SNEGSKA (reference sequence). The CDR3 loop spans 11 amino acids. The CDR3: CSARRTGEQFF. The DNA of the CDR3 is TGCAGTGCTAGAAGGACAGGGGAGCAGTTCTTC.

The chain combines TRBV20-1 with TRBJ2-2; D is undetermined. Trimming took off 3 bases at V and 0 bases at J, with 11 bases between the two ends. This CDR3 has 15 amino acids. The germline CDR1 and CDR2 sequences are DFQATT and SNEGSKA (reference sequence). CDR3 bases: TGCAGTGCTAGTTCAGAAGCGACGAACACCGGGGAGCTGTTTTTT. As protein: CSASSEATNTGELFF.

The rearrangement uses TRBV6-5 and TRBJ1-1; no clear D. Trimming shortened V by 0 bases and J by 3 bases, and 14 bases separated the two germline ends. Germline V gene lookup returns CDR1 MNHEY and CDR2 SVGAGI. The CDR3 contains 16 residues. The CDR3 here is CASSYSNWGGDTEAFF. CDR3 DNA sequence: TGTGCCAGCAGTTACTCGAATTGGGGAGGAGACACTGAAGCTTTCTTT.

The rearrangement joins TRBV21-1 to TRBJ2-2; TRBD2, the table's D call, lacks a check against the DNA. TRBV21-1 is labeled a pseudogene. The CDR3 totals 19 residues. CDR3 sequence: CASSKDLGGGRPNTGELFF. CDR3 nucleotides: TGTGCCAGCAGCAAAGACTTGGGCGGCGGGCGCCCGAACACCGGGGAGCTGTTTTTT.

The chain carries TRBV7-7 and TRBJ2-5, with 8 bases matching TRBD1. The CDR3 is made up of 15 amino acids. The germline V gene encodes CDR1 SSHAT and CDR2 FNYEAQ (reference sequence). Trimming cost V 4 bases and J 1 base; bases outside gene matches: 5. The CDR3 is CASSSGTGSQETQYF. In DNA form, the CDR3 reads TGTGCCAGCAGCTCCGGGACAGGAAGCCAAGAGACCCAGTACTTC.

The chain is built from TRBV2 and TRBJ2-1; 13 nucleotides match TRBD2. The V and J ends lost 4 bases and 3 bases, in that order; junction bases with no gene match: 3. This CDR3 contains 16 residues. Germline loops: CDR1 SNHLY, CDR2 FYNNEI. CDR3 amino acids: CASSGTSGGVYNEQFF. The DNA for the CDR3 is TGTGCCAGCAGTGGGACTAGCGGGGGAGTCTACAATGAGCAGTTCTTC.

This chain joins TRBV28 and TRBJ2-5; no reliable D call. The ends were cut back, 6 bases at V and 2 bases at J, with 13 bases in the middle. Germline CDR1 reads MDHEN; CDR2 reads SYDVKM. This CDR3 has 14 residues. The CDR3 coding sequence is TGTGCCAGCAGCATTAGCAGAGCACAAGAGACCCAGTACTTC. Its translation: CASSISRAQETQYF.

This clone has only one observation. The chain couples TRBV14 to TRBJ2-5, with D uncertain. This CDR3 region has 13 residues. Trimming stripped 4 bases from V and 1 base from J, with 7 bases between. Germline CDR1 SGHDN, CDR2 FVKESK. CDR3 nucleotides: TGTGCCAGCAGCCGAGGCAGCCAAGAGACCCAGTACTTC. This codes for CASSRGSQETQYF.

The CDR3 region has the DNA TGTGCCAGCTCACTGACAGGGGGCAGGAACGAGCAGTACTTC. It yields the protein CASSLTGGRNEQYF. The V and J genes are TRBV18 and TRBJ2-7; 10 bases line up with TRBD1. V lost 4 bases, J lost 5 bases, and 5 bases stayed unmatched. This CDR3 contains 14 residues. Germline V lookup: CDR1 KGHSH, CDR2 LQKENI.

CDR3 residues: CASSLAGAGELFF. The CDR3 DNA sequence: TGTGCCAGCAGCTTAGCGGGTGCCGGGGAGCTGTTTTTT. The chain has TRBV11-2 and TRBJ2-2; D is unresolved. Trimming stripped 1 base from V and 6 bases from J, with 6 bases between. This CDR3 has 13 amino acids. Germline assignment: CDR1 SGHAT and CDR2 FQNNGV.

The V call is TRBV13, the J call TRBJ2-7, with D tentatively TRBD2 (7 bases). The CDR3 is 13 residues long. Trimming took off 6 bases at V and 7 bases at J, with 16 bases between the two ends. Germline CDR1 PRHDT, CDR2 FYEKMQ (reference sequence). The CDR3 sequence: CASREGGAREQYF. The CDR3, as DNA: TGTGCCAGCAGAGAAGGGGGGGCGCGGGAGCAGTACTTC. Based on the CDR3 plus reference TRBV13 and TRBJ2-7, the full variable domain is AAGVIQSPRHLIKEKRETATLKCYPIPRHDTVYWYQQGPGQDPQFLISFYEKMQSDKGSIPDRFSAQQFSDYHSELNMSSLELGDSALYFCASREGGAREQYFGPGTRLTVT.

The chain uses TRBV28 and TRBJ1-1, with D unclear. V gave up 3 bases and J gave up 1 base, with 15 bases separating them. The V gene's germline CDR1 is MDHEN and CDR2 SYDVKM. The CDR3 is 16 amino acids. The CDR3 DNA sequence: TGTGCCAGCAGTTTCTCGGGAAGGGCACGGAACACTGAAGCTTTCTTT. Protein product: CASSFSGRARNTEAFF. Together with reference TRBV28 and TRBJ1-1, the CDR3 gives the full variable domain: DVKVTQSSRYLVKRTGEKVFLECVQDMDHENMFWYRQDPGLGLRLIYFSYDVKMKEKGDIPEGYSVSREKKERFSLILESASTNQTSMYLCASSFSGRARNTEAFFGQGTRLTVV.

CDR3 nucleotides: TGTGCCAGCACCCTCGGGGAGCAACTAGCCAAAAACATTCAGTACTTC. It encodes CASTLGEQLAKNIQYF. V usage is TRBV5-4 and J usage is TRBJ2-4; tentative D call: TRBD2 (5 bases). V was shortened by 6 bases and J by 0 bases, with 16 bases between the two germline ends. The CDR3 spans 16 residues. CDR1 SGHNT and CDR2 YYREEE come from the germline V gene (reference sequence).